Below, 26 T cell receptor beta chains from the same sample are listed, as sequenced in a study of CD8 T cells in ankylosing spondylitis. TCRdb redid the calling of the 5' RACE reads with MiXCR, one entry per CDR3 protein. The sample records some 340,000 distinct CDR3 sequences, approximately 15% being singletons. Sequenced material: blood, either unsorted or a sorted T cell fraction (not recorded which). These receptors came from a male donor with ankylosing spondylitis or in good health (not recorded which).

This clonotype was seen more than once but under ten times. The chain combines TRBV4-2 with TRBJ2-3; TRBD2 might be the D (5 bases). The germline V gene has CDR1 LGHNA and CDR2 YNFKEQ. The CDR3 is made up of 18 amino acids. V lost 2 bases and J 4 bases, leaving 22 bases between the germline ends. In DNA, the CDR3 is TGTGCCAGCAGCCAACGCCCGTCGGGGATCGTCCCCTCAGATACGCAGTATTTT. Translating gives CASSQRPSGIVPSDTQYF.

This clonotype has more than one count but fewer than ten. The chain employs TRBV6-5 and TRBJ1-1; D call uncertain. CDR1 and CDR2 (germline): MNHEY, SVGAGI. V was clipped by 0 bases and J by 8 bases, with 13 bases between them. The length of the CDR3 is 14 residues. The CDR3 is CASSYSPAQGEAFF. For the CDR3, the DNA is TGTGCCAGCAGTTACTCCCCAGCCCAAGGGGAAGCTTTCTTT.

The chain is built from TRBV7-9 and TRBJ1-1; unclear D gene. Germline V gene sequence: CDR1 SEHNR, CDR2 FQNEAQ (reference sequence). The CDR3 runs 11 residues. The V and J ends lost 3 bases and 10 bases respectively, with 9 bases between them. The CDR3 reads CASSFGYGAFF. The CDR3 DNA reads TGTGCCAGCAGCTTCGGATACGGAGCTTTCTTT.

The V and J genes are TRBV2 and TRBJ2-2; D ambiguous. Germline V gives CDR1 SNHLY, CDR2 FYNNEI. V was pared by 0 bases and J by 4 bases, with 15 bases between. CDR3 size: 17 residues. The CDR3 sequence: CASSEALRAAVTGELFF. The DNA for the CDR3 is TGTGCCAGCAGTGAAGCGCTTCGGGCCGCCGTCACCGGGGAGCTGTTTTTT.

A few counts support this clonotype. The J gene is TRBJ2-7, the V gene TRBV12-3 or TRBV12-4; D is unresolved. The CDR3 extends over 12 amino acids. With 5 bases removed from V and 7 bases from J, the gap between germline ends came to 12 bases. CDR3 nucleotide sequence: TGTGCCAGCAGTCAGACAACGAGGGAGCAGTACTTC. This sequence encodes CASSQTTREQYF.

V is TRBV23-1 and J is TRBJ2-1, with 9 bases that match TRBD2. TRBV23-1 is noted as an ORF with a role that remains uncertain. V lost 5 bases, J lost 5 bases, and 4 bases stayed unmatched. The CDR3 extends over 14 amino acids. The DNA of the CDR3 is TGCGCCAGCAGTAGGCTAGCGGGGCACAATGAGCAGTTCTTC. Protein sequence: CASSRLAGHNEQFF.

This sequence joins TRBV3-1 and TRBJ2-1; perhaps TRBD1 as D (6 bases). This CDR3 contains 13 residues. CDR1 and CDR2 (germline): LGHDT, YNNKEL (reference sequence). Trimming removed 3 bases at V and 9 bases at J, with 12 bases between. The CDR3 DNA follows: TGTGCCAGCAGCCAGCTACAGGGTAGTGAGCAGTTCTTC. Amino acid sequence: CASSQLQGSEQFF.

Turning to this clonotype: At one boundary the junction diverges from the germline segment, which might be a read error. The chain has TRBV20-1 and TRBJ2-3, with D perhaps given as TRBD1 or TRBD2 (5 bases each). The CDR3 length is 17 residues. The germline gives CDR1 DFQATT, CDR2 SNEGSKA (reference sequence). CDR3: CCARVWDGPFGTDTQYF. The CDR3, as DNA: TGCTGTGCTAGAGTATGGGACGGCCCCTTTGGCACAGATACGCAGTATTTT.

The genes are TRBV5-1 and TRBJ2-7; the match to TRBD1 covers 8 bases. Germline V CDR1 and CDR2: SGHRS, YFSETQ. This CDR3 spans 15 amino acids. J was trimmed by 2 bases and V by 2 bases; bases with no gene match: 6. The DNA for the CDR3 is TGCGCCAGCAGCTTCCCCGGGACAGGAACCTACGAGCAGTACTTC. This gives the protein CASSFPGTGTYEQYF.

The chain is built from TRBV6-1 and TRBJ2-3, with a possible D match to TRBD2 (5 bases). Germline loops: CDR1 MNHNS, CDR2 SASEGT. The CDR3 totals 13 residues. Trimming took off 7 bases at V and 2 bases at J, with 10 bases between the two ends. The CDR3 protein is CASMSGLTDTQYF. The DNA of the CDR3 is TGTGCCAGCATGAGCGGCCTCACAGATACGCAGTATTTT.

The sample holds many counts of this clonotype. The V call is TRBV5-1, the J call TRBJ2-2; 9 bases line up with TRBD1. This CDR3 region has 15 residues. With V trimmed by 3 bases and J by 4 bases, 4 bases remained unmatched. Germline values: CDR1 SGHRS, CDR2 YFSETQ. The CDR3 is CASSSTGGRTGELFF. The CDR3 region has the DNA TGCGCCAGCAGCTCGACAGGGGGTCGCACCGGGGAGCTGTTTTTT.

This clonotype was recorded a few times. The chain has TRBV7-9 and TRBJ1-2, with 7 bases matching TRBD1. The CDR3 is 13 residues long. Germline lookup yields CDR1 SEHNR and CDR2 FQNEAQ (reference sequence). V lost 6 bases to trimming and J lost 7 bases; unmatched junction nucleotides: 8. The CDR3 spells CASRQGQSTGYTF. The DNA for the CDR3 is TGTGCCAGCAGACAGGGACAGAGTACTGGCTACACCTTC.

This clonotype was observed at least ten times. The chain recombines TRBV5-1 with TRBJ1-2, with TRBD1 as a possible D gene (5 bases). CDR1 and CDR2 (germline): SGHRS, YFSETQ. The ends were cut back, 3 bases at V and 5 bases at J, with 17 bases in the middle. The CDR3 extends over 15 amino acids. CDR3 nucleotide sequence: TGCGCCAGCAGCTCGGGGGACCTGCGTACGTATGGCTACACCTTC. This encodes CASSSGDLRTYGYTF.

The CDR3 bases are TGTGCCAGCAGTCCCCAGGCCGGACCGAACACTGAAGCTTTCTTT. It specifies CASSPQAGPNTEAFF. J is TRBJ1-1 and V is TRBV28; no clear D. CDR1 and CDR2 (germline): MDHEN, SYDVKM. Trimming took 5 bases from V and 1 from J, leaving 14 bases between them. The CDR3 is 15 amino acids.

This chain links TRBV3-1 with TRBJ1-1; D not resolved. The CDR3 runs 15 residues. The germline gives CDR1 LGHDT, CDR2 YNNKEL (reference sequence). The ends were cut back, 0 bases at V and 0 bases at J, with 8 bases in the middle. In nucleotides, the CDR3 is TGTGCCAGCAGCCAAGATAGCCAGGTGAACACTGAAGCTTTCTTT. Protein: CASSQDSQVNTEAFF.

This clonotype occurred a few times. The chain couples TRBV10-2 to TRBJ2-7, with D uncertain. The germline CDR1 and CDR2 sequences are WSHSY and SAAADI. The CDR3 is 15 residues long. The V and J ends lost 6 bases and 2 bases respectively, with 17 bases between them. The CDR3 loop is CASSHVPLSAYEQYF. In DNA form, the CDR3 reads TGCGCCAGCAGCCATGTCCCCCTATCGGCCTACGAGCAGTACTTC.

CDR3 sequence: CTGGTGSLANYGYTF. The DNA of the CDR3 is TGCACGGGAGGAACAGGGTCCCTAGCTAACTATGGCTACACCTTC. The V and J genes are TRBV21-1 and TRBJ1-2. TRBV21-1 is assigned pseudogene status. The CDR3 has 15 residues.

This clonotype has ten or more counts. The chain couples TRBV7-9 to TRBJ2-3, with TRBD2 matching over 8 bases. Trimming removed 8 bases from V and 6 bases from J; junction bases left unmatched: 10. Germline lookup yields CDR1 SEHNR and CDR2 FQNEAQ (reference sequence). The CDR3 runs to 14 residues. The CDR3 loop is CASGVSGGKDTQYF. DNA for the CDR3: TGTGCCAGCGGAGTTTCGGGAGGGAAGGATACGCAGTATTTT. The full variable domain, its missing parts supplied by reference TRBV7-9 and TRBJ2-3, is DTGVSQNPRHKITKRGQNVTFRCDPISEHNRLYWYRQTLGQGPEFLTYFQNEAQLEKSRLLSDRFSAERPKGSFSTLEIQRTEQGDSAMYLCASGVSGGKDTQYFGPGTRLTVL.

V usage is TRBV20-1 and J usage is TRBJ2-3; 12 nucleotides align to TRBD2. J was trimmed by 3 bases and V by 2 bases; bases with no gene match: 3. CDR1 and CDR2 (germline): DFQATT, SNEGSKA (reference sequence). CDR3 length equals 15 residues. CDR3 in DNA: TGCAGTGCTAGACCTACTAGCGGGGGGACAGATACGCAGTATTTT. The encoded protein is CSARPTSGGTDTQYF.

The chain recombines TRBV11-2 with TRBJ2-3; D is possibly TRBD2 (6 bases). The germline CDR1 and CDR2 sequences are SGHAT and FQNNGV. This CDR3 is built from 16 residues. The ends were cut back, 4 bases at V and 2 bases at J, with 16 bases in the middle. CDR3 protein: CASSSVAESLTDTQYF. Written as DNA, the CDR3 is TGTGCCAGCAGCTCGGTAGCGGAGAGCCTCACAGATACGCAGTATTTT.

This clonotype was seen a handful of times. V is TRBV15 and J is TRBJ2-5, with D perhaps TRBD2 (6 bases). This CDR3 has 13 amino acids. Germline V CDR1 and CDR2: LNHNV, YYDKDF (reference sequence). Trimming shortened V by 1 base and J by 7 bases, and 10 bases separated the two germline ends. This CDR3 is CATSRGKEGTQYF. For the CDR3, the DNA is TGTGCCACCAGCAGAGGCAAGGAGGGGACCCAGTACTTC.

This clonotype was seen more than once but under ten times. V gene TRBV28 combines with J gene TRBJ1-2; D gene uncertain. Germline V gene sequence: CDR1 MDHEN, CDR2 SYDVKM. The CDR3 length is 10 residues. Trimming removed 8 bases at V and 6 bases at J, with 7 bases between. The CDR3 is CASRRDGYTF. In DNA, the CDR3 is TGTGCCAGCCGCCGGGATGGCTACACCTTC.

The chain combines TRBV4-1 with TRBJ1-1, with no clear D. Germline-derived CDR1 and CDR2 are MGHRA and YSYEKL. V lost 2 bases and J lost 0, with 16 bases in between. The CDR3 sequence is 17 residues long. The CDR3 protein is CASSQMLWTTMNTEAFF. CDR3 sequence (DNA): TGCGCCAGCAGCCAAATGTTATGGACCACCATGAACACTGAAGCTTTCTTT.

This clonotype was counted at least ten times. CDR3 sequence: CASSRHETQYF. The CDR3 region has the DNA TGTGCCAGCAGCAGGCACGAGACCCAGTACTTC. This chain links TRBV12-3 or TRBV12-4 with TRBJ2-5; no firm D call. The CDR3 extends over 11 amino acids. The V and J ends lost 6 bases and 5 bases respectively, with 7 bases between them.

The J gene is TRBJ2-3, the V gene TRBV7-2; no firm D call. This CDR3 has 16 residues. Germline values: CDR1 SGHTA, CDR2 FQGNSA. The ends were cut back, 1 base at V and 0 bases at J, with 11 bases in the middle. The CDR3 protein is CASSLGPGVSTDTQYF. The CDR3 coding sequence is TGTGCCAGCAGCTTAGGGCCCGGAGTTAGCACAGATACGCAGTATTTT.

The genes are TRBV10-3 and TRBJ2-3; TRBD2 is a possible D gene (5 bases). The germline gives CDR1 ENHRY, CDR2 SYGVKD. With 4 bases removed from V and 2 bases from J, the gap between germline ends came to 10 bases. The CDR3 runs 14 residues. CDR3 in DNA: TGTGCCATCAGTGGCGGGCGCGTCACAGATACGCAGTATTTT. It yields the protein CAISGGRVTDTQYF.